This TCR beta chain was found in a study of cytomegalovirus exposure and HLA in healthy donors. The ends lost 8 bases at V and 7 bases at J; junction bases unmatched: 12. Per the germline V gene, CDR1 is SNHLY and CDR2 is FYNNEI. CDR3 length equals 15 residues. PCR was performed using 60 Vbeta and 13 Jbeta primers. Some clones are missing from TCRdb's copy, which holds only in-frame ones; the method was immunoSEQ multiplex PCR. The data hold fewer than 250,000 clones, with 80% to 90% observed a single time. Although they were nominally healthy when sampled, donors likely had unrecorded immune exposures.

The source of this sequence is a man under 40 in good health and CMV-seronegative. The chain recombines TRBV2 with TRBJ2-1; TRBD1 agrees at 9 bases. Sequencing was done on a sample of PBMCs. Here the CDR3 DNA reads TGTGCCAGCGCAGAATCCCGGGACAGGGTGAATGAGCAGTTCTTC. Amino acid sequence: CASAESRDRVNEQFF. The whole variable domain, remainder taken from reference TRBV2 and TRBJ2-1, is EPEVTQTPSHQVTQMGQEVILRCVPISNHLYFYWYRQILGQKVEFLVSFYNNEISEKSEIFDDQFSVERPDGSNFTLKIRSTKLEDSAMYFCASAESRDRVNEQFFGPGTRLTVL.